One sample yielded the 19 T cell receptor beta chains listed below, sequenced in a study of blood T cell repertoires in COVID-19. TCRdb keeps only in-frame clones here, not all; method: immunoSEQ multiplex PCR. The sample includes roughly 85,000 clones, around four fifths of them seen just once. The source material was peripheral blood. All receptors come from a human donor in a cohort sampled during active COVID-19.

The rearrangement joins TRBV3-1 (or the pseudogene TRBV3-2) to TRBJ2-1, with D perhaps TRBD2 (7 bases). CDR3 length equals 16 residues. Germline loops: CDR1 LGHDT, CDR2 YNNKEL (reference sequence). Trimming took 4 bases from V and 9 from J, leaving 22 bases between them. The CDR3 bases are TGTGCCAGCAGCCCCTTTTCCACCCGACGGGGGGCTGAGCAGTTCTTC. Amino acid sequence: CASSPFSTRRGAEQFF.

DNA of the CDR3: TGTGCCAGCAGCTTGGTCTGGGACTCTGAAGCTTTCTTT. Protein sequence: CASSLVWDSEAFF. The chain links TRBV5-4 to TRBJ1-1, with TRBD1 as a possible D gene (5 bases). Trimming stripped 0 bases from V and 6 bases from J, with 9 bases between. Per germline, CDR1 SGHNT and CDR2 YYREEE (reference sequence). The CDR3 contains 13 residues.

Details on this clone: The junction and the germline gene differ at one end; a read error may be behind it. The chain employs TRBV7-8 and TRBJ1-1; D unclear. Germline CDR1 is SGHVS and CDR2 is FQNEAQ. CDR3 length equals 15 residues. In DNA, the CDR3 is TGTGCCAGCAGCGAGGGTCGGAGCCTGAACACTAAAGCTTTCTTT. This sequence encodes CASSEGRSLNTKAFF.

This clone has just one count. The chain employs TRBV19 and TRBJ1-1, with 8 bases that match TRBD1. Per germline, CDR1 LNHDA and CDR2 SQIVND (reference sequence). The CDR3 consists of 14 residues. Losses at the gene ends were 5 bases for V and 5 bases for J; bases not matched to a gene: 7. The CDR3 DNA follows: TGTGCCAGTAGTGGGAGGACAGGGAGAACTGAAGCTTTCTTT. It codes for CASSGRTGRTEAFF.

The chain couples TRBV10-3 to TRBJ1-2, with 7 bases aligning to TRBD1. The trim removed 0 bases at V and 11 bases at J, leaving 15 bases unmatched. The germline CDR1 and CDR2 sequences are ENHRY and SYGVKD. CDR3 length: 16 amino acids. CDR3 loop: CAISESGFGDSDKYTF. CDR3 nucleotide sequence: TGTGCCATCAGTGAGTCAGGATTTGGGGACAGCGATAAATACACCTTC.

A single count supports this clone. The J gene is TRBJ1-2, the V gene TRBV6-1; the D gene is possibly TRBD1 (6 bases). Germline loops: CDR1 MNHNS, CDR2 SASEGT. This CDR3 spans 17 amino acids. Trimming removed 2 bases from V and 4 bases from J, with 20 bases in between. The CDR3 loop reads CASSERLTSDRPYGYTF. The CDR3 region has the DNA TGTGCCAGCAGTGAAAGGCTAACTTCCGACAGGCCCTATGGCTACACCTTC.

The V call is TRBV2, the J call TRBJ1-2, with D possibly TRBD1 on 6 matching bases. Deletions cut 5 bases from V and 6 bases from J, with 19 bases between. The CDR3 has 15 residues. The germline gives CDR1 SNHLY, CDR2 FYNNEI. The CDR3 sequence is CASSNNRAGADGYTF. CDR3 DNA sequence: TGTGCCAGCAGTAATAATCGGGCAGGGGCCGATGGCTACACCTTC.

This clone came up many times. This chain joins TRBV2 and TRBJ1-2; TRBD1 matches at 9 bases. V lost 6 bases, J lost 4 bases, and 0 bases stayed unmatched. Germline CDR1 and CDR2: SNHLY and FYNNEI. This CDR3 has 12 residues. The DNA of the CDR3 is TGTGCCAGCAGGGACAGGGGCTATGGCTACACCTTC. This encodes CASRDRGYGYTF.

This clone has only a few counts. The rearrangement links TRBV11-3 to TRBJ2-7; D gene uncertain. Germline CDR1 and CDR2: SGHNT and YENEEA. Trimming pared 5 bases from V and 1 base from J, leaving 3 bases between. The CDR3 runs to 11 residues. CDR3 DNA: TGTGCCAGCAGCGCGTCCTACGAGCAGTACTTC. Amino acids: CASSASYEQYF. The full variable domain, in which reference TRBV11-3 and TRBJ2-7 provide the parts outside the CDR3, is EAGVVQSPRYKIIEKKQPVAFWCNPISGHNTLYWYLQNLGQGPELLIRYENEEAVDDSQLPKDRFSAERLKGVDSTLKIQPAELGDSAVYLCASSASYEQYFGPGTRLTVT.

This clone was picked up a small number of times. The chain links TRBV27 to TRBJ1-5; the match to TRBD1 covers 7 bases. The CDR3 sequence is 15 residues long. J lost 6 bases, V lost 8 bases, and 13 bases had no gene match. Looked up from germline, CDR1 is MNHEY and CDR2 is SMNVEV (reference sequence). DNA for the CDR3: TGTGCCAGCGGTCCTCGGCAGGGGGAGATTCAGCCCCAGCATTTT. Its translation is CASGPRQGEIQPQHF.

The rearrangement uses TRBV18 and TRBJ1-1; possible D gene TRBD1, 5 bases. Germline loops: CDR1 KGHSH, CDR2 LQKENI. Trimming removed 3 bases at V and 5 bases at J, with 13 bases between. The CDR3 runs 14 residues. The CDR3 DNA reads TGTGCCAGCTCACCGCGGGGGGGACGGACTGAAGCTTTCTTT. Encoded protein: CASSPRGGRTEAFF.

In this sample, this clone turned up once. The chain employs TRBV11-2 and TRBJ2-6; the D gene is possibly TRBD2 (6 bases). The CDR3 consists of 17 residues. Per the germline V gene, CDR1 is SGHAT and CDR2 is FQNNGV. The V gene lost 5 bases and the J gene lost 2 bases, with 16 bases spanning the gap. CDR3 sequence reads: CASSPRGASAGANVLTF. CDR3 sequence (DNA): TGTGCCAGCAGCCCCCGCGGGGCTTCAGCTGGGGCCAACGTCCTGACTTTC.

This clone occurred a few times. The rearrangement links TRBV7-8 to TRBJ1-5, with 7 bases aligning to TRBD1. The V and J ends lost 1 base and 5 bases, in that order; junction bases with no gene match: 2. The CDR3 totals 14 residues. The germline V gene encodes CDR1 SGHVS and CDR2 FQNEAQ. The CDR3 is CASSLGDRDQPQHF. CDR3 in DNA: TGTGCCAGCAGCTTAGGGGACAGAGATCAGCCCCAGCATTTT.

In nucleotides, the CDR3 is TGTGCCAGCAGAGACGCGGGGGAGGTCATCAATACGCAGTATTTT. The encoded protein is CASRDAGEVINTQYF. The V gene is TRBV6-6, the J gene TRBJ2-3; 7 bases are a match to TRBD2. This CDR3 has 15 residues. V dropped 6 bases and J dropped 7; count of bases not matched to a gene: 13. Germline V gene sequence: CDR1 MNHNY, CDR2 SVGAGI (reference sequence).

The chain links TRBV6-5 to TRBJ1-1; tentatively, D is TRBD1 (5 bases). Germline lookup yields CDR1 MNHEY and CDR2 SVGAGI. Deletions cut 6 bases from V and 3 bases from J, with 11 bases between. The CDR3 spans 13 residues. This CDR3 is CASSRVWDTEAFF. The CDR3 DNA follows: TGTGCCAGCAGCAGGGTGTGGGACACTGAAGCTTTCTTT.

The sample holds one count of this clone. Other DNA variants within this sample encode the same CDR3. The chain couples TRBV5-1 to TRBJ1-2; 9 bases line up with TRBD1. CDR3 size: 15 residues. Unmatched junction bases numbered 6, after V lost 4 bases and J lost 2 bases. Germline assignment: CDR1 SGHRS and CDR2 YFSETQ. Here the CDR3 DNA reads TGCGCCAGCAGCCTGGGGACAGGGCGGAACTATGGCTACACCTTC. As protein: CASSLGTGRNYGYTF. The full variable domain, with the rest looked up from reference TRBV5-1 and TRBJ1-2, is KAGVTQTPRYLIKTRGQQVTLSCSPISGHRSVSWYQQTPGQGLQFLFEYFSETQRNKGNFPGRFSGRQFSNSRSEMNVSTLELGDSALYLCASSLGTGRNYGYTFGSGTRLTVV.

The V call is TRBV27, the J call TRBJ2-3; possible D gene TRBD1, 5 bases. Trimming took off 4 bases at V and 3 bases at J, with 14 bases between the two ends. The germline V gene has CDR1 MNHEY and CDR2 SMNVEV (reference sequence). The CDR3 has 15 amino acids. Written as DNA, the CDR3 is TGTGCCAGCAGTTATAAAAGATCAGGGACAGATACGCAGTATTTT. This encodes CASSYKRSGTDTQYF.

This sequence joins TRBV9 and TRBJ2-3, with 9 nucleotides matching TRBD2. Trimming at V came to 0 bases and at J to 4 bases, leaving 6 bases not matched to a gene. Germline V gene sequence: CDR1 SGDLS, CDR2 YYNGEE. The CDR3 runs 16 residues. The CDR3 sequence: CASSVVGGGASDTQYF. CDR3 sequence (DNA): TGTGCCAGCAGCGTAGTTGGCGGGGGGGCATCAGATACGCAGTATTTT.

This chain connects TRBV7-7 to TRBJ2-1; 9 nucleotides agree with TRBD2. CDR3 length equals 17 residues. The germline CDR1 and CDR2 sequences are SSHAT and FNYEAQ (reference sequence). V was pared by 0 bases and J by 2 bases, with 5 bases of the junction left unmatched. The CDR3 is CASSLAGTSRPYNEQFF. The CDR3 DNA sequence: TGTGCCAGCAGCTTAGCAGGGACTAGCAGACCCTACAATGAGCAGTTCTTC.